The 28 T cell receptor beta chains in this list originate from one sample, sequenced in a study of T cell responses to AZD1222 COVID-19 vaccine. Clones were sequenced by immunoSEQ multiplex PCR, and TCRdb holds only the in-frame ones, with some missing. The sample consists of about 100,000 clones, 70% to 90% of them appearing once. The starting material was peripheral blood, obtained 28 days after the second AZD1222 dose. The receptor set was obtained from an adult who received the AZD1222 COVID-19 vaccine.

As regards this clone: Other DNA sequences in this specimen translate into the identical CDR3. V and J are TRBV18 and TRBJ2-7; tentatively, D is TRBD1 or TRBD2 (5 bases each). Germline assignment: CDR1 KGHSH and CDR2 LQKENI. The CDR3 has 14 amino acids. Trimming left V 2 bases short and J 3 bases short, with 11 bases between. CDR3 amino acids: CASSPGDGHYEQYF. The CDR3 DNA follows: TGTGCCAGCTCACCAGGGGACGGACACTACGAGCAGTACTTC.

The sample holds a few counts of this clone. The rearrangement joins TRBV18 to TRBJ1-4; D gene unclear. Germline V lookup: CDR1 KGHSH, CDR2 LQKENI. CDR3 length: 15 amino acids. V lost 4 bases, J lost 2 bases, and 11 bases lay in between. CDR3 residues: CASSRRVETNEKLFF. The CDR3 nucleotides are TGTGCCAGCTCACGGCGGGTGGAGACTAATGAAAAACTGTTTTTT.

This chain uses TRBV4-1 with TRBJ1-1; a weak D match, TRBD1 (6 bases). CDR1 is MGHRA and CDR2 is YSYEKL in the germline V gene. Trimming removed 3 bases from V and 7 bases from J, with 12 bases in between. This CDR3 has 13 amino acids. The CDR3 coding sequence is TGCGCCAGCAGCCACGAACAGGGCCTTGAAGCTTTCTTT. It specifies CASSHEQGLEAFF.

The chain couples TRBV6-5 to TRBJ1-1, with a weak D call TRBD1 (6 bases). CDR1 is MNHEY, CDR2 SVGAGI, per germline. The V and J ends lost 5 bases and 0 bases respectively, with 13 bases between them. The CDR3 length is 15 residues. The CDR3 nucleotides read TGTGCCAGCAGTCAATGGACAGAGCTGAACACTGAAGCTTTCTTT. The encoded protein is CASSQWTELNTEAFF.

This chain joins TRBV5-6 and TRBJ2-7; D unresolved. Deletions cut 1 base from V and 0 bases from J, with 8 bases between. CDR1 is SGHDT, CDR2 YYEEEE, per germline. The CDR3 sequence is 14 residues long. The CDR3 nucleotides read TGTGCCAGCAGCTTGCGCAGGAACTCCTACGAGCAGTACTTC. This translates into CASSLRRNSYEQYF. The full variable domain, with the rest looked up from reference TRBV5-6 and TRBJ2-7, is DAGVTQSPTHLIKTRGQQVTLRCSPKSGHDTVSWYQQALGQGPQFIFQYYEEEERQRGNFPDRFSGHQFPNYSSELNVNALLLGDSALYLCASSLRRNSYEQYFGPGTRLTVT.

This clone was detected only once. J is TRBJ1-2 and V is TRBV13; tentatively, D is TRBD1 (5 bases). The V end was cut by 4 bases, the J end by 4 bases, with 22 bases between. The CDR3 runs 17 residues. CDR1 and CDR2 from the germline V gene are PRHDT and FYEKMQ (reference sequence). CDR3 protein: CASSSEPRPVGGYGYTF. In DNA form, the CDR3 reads TGTGCCAGCAGCTCTGAACCCAGACCAGTGGGGGGCTATGGCTACACCTTC.

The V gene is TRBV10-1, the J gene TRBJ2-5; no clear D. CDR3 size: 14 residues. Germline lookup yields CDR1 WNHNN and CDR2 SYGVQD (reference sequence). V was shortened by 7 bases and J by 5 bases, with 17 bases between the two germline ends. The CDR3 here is CASKEQTCQETQYF. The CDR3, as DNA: TGCGCCAGCAAAGAACAGACATGTCAGGAGACCCAGTACTTC.

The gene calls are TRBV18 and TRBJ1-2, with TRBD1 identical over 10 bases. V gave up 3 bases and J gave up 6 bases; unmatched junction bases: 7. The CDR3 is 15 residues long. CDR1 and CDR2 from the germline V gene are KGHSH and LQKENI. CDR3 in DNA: TGTGCCAGCTCACCCCGACAGGGGGCAACGGATGGCTACACCTTC. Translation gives CASSPRQGATDGYTF.

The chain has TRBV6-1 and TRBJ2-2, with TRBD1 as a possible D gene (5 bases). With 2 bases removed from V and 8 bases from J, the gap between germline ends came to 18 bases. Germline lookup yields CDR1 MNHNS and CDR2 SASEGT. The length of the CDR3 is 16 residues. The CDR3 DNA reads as TGTGCCAGCAGTGAAAGGGCAGGGCCCTCCGGTGGGGAGCTGTTTTTT. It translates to CASSERAGPSGGELFF.

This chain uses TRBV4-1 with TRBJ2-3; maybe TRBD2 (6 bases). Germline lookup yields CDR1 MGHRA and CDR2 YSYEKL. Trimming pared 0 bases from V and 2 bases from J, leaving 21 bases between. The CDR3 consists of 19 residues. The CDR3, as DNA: TGCGCCAGCAGCCAAGACGTTTCCGGGAGCCCCACCTCCACAGATACGCAGTATTTT. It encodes CASSQDVSGSPTSTDTQYF.

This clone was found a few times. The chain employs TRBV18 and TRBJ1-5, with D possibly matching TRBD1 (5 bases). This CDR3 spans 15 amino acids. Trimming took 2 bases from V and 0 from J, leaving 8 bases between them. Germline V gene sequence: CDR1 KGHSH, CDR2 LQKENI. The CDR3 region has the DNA TGTGCCAGCTCACCAGGGGACTATAGCAATCAGCCCCAGCATTTT. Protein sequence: CASSPGDYSNQPQHF.

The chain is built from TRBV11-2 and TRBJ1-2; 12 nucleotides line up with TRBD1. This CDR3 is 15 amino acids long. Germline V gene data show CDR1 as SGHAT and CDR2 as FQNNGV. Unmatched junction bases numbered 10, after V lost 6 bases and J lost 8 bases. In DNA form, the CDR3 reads TGTGCCAGCAGATCACCGGGACAGGGGGCGCGAGGCTACACCTTC. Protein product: CASRSPGQGARGYTF. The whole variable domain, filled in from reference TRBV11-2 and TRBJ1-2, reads EAGVAQSPRYKIIEKRQSVAFWCNPISGHATLYWYQQILGQGPKLLIQFQNNGVVDDSQLPKDRFSAERLKGVDSTLKIQPAKLEDSAVYLCASRSPGQGARGYTFGSGTRLTVV.

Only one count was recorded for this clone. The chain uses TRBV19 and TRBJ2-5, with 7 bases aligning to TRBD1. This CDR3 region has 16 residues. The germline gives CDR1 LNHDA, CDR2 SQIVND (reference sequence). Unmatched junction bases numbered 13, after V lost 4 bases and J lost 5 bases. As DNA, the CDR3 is TGTGCCAGTAGTACAGTGACAGGGACCCCGGGGGAGACCCAGTACTTC. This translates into CASSTVTGTPGETQYF.

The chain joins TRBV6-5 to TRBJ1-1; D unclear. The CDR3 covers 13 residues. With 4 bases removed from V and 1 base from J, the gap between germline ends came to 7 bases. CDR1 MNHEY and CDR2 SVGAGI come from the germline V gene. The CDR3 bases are TGTGCCAGCAGTTTTGGGGAGAACACTGAAGCTTTCTTT. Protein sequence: CASSFGENTEAFF.

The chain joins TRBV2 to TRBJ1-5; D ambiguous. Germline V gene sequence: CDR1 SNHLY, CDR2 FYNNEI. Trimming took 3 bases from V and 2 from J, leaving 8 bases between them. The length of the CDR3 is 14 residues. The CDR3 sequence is CASSDGTGNQPQHF. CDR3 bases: TGTGCCAGCAGTGACGGCACCGGCAATCAGCCCCAGCATTTT.

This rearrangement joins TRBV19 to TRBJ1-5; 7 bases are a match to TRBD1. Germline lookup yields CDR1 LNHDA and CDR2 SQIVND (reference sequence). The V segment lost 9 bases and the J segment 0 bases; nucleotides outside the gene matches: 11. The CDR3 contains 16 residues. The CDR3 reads CASSPRQGNSNQPQHF. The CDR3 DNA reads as TGTGCCAGCTCGCCCCGACAGGGTAATAGCAATCAGCCCCAGCATTTT.

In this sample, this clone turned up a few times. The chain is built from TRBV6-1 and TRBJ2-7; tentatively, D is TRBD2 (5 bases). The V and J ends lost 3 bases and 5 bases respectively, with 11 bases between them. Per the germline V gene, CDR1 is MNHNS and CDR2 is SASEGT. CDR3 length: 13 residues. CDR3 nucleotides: TGTGCCAGCAGTGAGAGGGCAGTCGACGAGCAGTACTTC. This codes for CASSERAVDEQYF.

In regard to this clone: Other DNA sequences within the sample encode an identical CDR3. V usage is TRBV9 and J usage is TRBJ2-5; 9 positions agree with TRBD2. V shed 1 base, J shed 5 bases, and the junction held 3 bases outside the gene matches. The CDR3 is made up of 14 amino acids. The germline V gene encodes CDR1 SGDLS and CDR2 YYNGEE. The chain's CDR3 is CASSVLAGEETQYF. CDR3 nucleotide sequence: TGTGCCAGCAGCGTATTAGCGGGGGAGGAGACCCAGTACTTC. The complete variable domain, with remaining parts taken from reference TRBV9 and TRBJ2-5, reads DSGVTQTPKHLITATGQRVTLRCSPRSGDLSVYWYQQSLDQGLQFLIQYYNGEERAKGNILERFSAQQFPDLHSELNLSSLELGDSALYFCASSVLAGEETQYFGPGTRLLVL.

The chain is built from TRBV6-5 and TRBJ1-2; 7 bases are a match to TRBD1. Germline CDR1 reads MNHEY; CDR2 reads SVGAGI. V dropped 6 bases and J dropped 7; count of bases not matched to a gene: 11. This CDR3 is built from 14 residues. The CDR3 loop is CASRGQSLFSGYTF. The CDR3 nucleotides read TGTGCCAGCAGGGGACAGTCCCTGTTTTCTGGCTACACCTTC.

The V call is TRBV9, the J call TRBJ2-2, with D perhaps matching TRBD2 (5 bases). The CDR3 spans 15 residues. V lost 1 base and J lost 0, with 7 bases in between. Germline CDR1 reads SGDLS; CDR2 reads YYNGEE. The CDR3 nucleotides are TGTGCCAGCAGCGTACTCGGGGCGAACACCGGGGAGCTGTTTTTT. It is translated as CASSVLGANTGELFF.

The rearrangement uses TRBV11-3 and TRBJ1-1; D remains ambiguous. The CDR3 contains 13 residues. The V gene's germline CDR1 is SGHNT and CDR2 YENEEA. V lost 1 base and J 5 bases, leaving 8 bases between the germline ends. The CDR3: CASSLGRETEAFF. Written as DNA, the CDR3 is TGTGCCAGCAGCTTAGGGAGGGAAACTGAAGCTTTCTTT.

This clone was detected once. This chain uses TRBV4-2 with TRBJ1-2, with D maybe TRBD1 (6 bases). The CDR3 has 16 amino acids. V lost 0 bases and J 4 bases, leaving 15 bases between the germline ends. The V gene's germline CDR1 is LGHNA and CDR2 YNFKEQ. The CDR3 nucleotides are TGTGCCAGCAGCCAAGATTTCGGACAGAGTTTCTATGGCTACACCTTC. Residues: CASSQDFGQSFYGYTF.

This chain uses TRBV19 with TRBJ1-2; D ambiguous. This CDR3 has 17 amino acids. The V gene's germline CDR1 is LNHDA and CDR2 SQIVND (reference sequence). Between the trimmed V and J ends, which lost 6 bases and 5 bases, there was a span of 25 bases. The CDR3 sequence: CASSQSGGRPTLYGYTF. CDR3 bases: TGTGCCAGTAGCCAGTCGGGAGGGCGGCCGACCCTTTATGGCTACACCTTC.

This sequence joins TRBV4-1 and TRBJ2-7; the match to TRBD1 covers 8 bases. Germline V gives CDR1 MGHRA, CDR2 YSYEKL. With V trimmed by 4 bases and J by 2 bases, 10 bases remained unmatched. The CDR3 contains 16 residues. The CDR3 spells CASSPLAATGAYEQYF. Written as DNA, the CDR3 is TGCGCCAGCAGCCCACTCGCGGCGACAGGGGCCTACGAGCAGTACTTC.

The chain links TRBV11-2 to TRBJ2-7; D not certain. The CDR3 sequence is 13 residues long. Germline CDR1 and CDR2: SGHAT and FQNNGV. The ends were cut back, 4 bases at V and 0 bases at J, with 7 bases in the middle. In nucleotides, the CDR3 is TGTGCCAGCAGCTCTGTCCGCTCCTACGAGCAGTACTTC. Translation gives CASSSVRSYEQYF. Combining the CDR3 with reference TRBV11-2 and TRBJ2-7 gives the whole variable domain EAGVAQSPRYKIIEKRQSVAFWCNPISGHATLYWYQQILGQGPKLLIQFQNNGVVDDSQLPKDRFSAERLKGVDSTLKIQPAKLEDSAVYLCASSSVRSYEQYFGPGTRLTVT.

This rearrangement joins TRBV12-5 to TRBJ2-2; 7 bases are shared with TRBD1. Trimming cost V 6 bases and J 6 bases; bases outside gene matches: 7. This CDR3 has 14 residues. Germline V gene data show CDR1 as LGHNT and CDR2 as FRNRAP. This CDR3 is CASGPGGFAGELFF. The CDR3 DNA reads TGTGCTAGTGGGCCAGGGGGTTTCGCCGGGGAGCTGTTTTTT. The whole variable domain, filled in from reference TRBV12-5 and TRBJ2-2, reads DARVTQTPRHKVTEMGQEVTMRCQPILGHNTVFWYRQTMMQGLELLAYFRNRAPLDDSGMPKDRFSAEMPDATLATLKIQPSEPRDSAVYFCASGPGGFAGELFFGEGSRLTVL.

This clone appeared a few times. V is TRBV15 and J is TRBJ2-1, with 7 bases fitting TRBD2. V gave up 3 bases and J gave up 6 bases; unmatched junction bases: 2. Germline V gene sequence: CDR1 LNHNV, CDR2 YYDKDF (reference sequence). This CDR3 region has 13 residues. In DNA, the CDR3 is TGTGCCACCAGCAGTTGGGGGGGCAATGAGCAGTTCTTC. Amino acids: CATSSWGGNEQFF.

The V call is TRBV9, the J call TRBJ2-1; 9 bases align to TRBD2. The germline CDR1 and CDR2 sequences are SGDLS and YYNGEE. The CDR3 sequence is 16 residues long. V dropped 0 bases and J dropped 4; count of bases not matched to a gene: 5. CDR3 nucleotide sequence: TGTGCCAGCAGCGTAGGTGGCGGGGGGGCTTACAATGAGCAGTTCTTC. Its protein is CASSVGGGGAYNEQFF.